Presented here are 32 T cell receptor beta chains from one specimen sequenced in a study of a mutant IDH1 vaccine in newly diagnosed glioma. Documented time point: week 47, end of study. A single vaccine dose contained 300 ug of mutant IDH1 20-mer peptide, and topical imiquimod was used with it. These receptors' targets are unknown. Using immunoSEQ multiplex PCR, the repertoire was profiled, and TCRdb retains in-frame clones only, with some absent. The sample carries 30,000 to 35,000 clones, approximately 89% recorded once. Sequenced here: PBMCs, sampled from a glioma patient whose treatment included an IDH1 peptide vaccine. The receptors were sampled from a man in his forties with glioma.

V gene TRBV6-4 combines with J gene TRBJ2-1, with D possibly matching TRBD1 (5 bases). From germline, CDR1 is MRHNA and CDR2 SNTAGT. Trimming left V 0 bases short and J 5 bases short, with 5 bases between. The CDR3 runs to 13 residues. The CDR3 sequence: CASSDSDNNEQFF. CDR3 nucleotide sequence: TGTGCCAGCAGTGACTCGGACAACAATGAGCAGTTCTTC.

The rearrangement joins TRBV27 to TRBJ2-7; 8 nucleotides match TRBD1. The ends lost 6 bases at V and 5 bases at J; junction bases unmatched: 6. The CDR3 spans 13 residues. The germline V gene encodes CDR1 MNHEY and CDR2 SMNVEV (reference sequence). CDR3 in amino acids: CASRITGGHEQYF. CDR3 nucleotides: TGTGCCAGCAGAATCACAGGGGGGCACGAGCAGTACTTC.

Written as DNA, the CDR3 is TGCGCCAGCAGCCAAGATTGGGGGGGTGAGCAGTTCTTC. Its translation is CASSQDWGGEQFF. The chain employs TRBV4-1 and TRBJ2-1; 7 nucleotides agree with TRBD2. V dropped 0 bases and J dropped 9; count of bases not matched to a gene: 2. CDR1 MGHRA and CDR2 YSYEKL come from the germline V gene. This CDR3 comprises 13 residues.

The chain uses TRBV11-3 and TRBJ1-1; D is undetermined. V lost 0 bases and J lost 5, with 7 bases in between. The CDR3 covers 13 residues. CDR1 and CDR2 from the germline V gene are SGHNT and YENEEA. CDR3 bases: TGTGCCAGCAGCTTAGAGGCCTCGACTGAAGCTTTCTTT. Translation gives CASSLEASTEAFF.

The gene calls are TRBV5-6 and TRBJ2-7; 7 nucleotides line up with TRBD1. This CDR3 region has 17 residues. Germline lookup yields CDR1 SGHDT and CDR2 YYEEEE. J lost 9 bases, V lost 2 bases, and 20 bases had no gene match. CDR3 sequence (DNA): TGTGCCAGCAGCTTTTATTTTCTGACCCAGACAGGGCACGGGCAGTACTTC. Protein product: CASSFYFLTQTGHGQYF. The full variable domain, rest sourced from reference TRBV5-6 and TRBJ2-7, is DAGVTQSPTHLIKTRGQQVTLRCSPKSGHDTVSWYQQALGQGPQFIFQYYEEEERQRGNFPDRFSGHQFPNYSSELNVNALLLGDSALYLCASSFYFLTQTGHGQYFGPGTRLTVT.

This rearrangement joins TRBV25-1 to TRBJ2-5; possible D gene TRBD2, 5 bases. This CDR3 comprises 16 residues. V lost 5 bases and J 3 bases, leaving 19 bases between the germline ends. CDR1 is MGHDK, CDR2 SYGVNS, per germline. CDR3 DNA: TGTGCCAGCAGTCCAACCCAGAGGGCCGGAGAAGAGACCCAGTACTTC. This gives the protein CASSPTQRAGEETQYF.

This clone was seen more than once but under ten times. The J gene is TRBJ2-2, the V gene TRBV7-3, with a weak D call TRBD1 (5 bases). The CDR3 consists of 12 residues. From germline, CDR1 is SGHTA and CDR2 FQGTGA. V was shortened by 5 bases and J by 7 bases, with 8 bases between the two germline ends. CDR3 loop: CASSPGFGELFF. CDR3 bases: TGTGCCAGCAGCCCAGGGTTCGGGGAGCTGTTTTTT.

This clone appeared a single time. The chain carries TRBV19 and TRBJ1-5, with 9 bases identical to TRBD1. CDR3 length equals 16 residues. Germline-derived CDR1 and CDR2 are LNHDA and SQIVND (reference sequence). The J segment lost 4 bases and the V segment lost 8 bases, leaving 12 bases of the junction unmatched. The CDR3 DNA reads TGTGCCAGTCTATTAACAGGGGGCGGTGGAAATCAGCCCCAGCATTTT. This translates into CASLLTGGGGNQPQHF. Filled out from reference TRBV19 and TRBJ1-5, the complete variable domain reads DGGITQSPKYLFRKEGQNVTLSCEQNLNHDAMYWYRQDPGQGLRLIYYSQIVNDFQKGDIAEGYSVSREKKESFPLTVTSAQKNPTAFYLCASLLTGGGGNQPQHFGDGTRLSIL.

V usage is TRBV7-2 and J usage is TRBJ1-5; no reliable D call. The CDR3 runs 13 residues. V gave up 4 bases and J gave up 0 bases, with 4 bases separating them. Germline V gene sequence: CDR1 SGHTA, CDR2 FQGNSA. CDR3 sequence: CASSWYSNQPQHF. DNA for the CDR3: TGTGCCAGCAGCTGGTATAGCAATCAGCCCCAGCATTTT.

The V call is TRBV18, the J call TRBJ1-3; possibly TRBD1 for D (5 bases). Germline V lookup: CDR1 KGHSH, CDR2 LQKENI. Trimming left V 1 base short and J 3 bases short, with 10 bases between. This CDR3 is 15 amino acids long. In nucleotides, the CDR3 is TGTGCCAGCTCACCACAAGGGACGAGTGGAAACACCATATATTTT. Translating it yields CASSPQGTSGNTIYF.

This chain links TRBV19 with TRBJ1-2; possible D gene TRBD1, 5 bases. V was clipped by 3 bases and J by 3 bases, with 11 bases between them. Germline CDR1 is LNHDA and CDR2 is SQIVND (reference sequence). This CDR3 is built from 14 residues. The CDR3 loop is CASSIFRGDYGYTF. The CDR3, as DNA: TGTGCCAGTAGTATCTTTCGGGGGGACTATGGCTACACCTTC. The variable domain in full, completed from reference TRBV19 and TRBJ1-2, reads DGGITQSPKYLFRKEGQNVTLSCEQNLNHDAMYWYRQDPGQGLRLIYYSQIVNDFQKGDIAEGYSVSREKKESFPLTVTSAQKNPTAFYLCASSIFRGDYGYTFGSGTRLTVV.

Written as DNA, the CDR3 is TGTGCCTGGAGTATACAGGGAGGACGCACCATATATTTT. Translating gives CAWSIQGGRTIYF. The chain combines TRBV30 with TRBJ1-3, with a weak D call TRBD1 (6 bases). Looked up from germline, CDR1 is GTSNPN and CDR2 is SVGIG (reference sequence). There are 13 residues in the CDR3. The V and J ends lost 2 bases and 9 bases respectively, with 14 bases between them.

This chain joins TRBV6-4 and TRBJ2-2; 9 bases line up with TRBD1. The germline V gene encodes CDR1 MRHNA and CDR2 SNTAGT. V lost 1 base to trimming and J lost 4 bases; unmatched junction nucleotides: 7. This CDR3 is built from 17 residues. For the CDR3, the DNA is TGTGCCAGCAGTGACTTGAAGGGACAGGGAGGCACCGGGGAGCTGTTTTTT. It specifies CASSDLKGQGGTGELFF.

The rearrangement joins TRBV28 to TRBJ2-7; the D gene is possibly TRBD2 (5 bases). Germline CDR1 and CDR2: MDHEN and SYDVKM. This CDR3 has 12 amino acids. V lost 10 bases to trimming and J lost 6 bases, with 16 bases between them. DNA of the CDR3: TGTGCCATCCCTTTAGGACTGGTCGAGCAGTACGTC. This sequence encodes CAIPLGLVEQYV.

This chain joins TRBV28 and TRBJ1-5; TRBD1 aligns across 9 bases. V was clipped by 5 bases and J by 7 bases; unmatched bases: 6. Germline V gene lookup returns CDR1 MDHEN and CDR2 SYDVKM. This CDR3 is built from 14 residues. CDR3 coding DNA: TGTGCCAGCAGTATAGGACAGGGGCGGCAGCCCCAGCATTTT. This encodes CASSIGQGRQPQHF.

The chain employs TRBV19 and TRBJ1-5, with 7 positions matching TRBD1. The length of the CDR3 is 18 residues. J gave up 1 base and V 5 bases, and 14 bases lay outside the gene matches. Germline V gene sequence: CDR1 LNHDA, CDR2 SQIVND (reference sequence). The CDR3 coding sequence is TGTGCCAGTAGTGCCCAGGGGGGCTATTATGGGAGCAATCAGCCCCAGCATTTT. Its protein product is CASSAQGGYYGSNQPQHF.

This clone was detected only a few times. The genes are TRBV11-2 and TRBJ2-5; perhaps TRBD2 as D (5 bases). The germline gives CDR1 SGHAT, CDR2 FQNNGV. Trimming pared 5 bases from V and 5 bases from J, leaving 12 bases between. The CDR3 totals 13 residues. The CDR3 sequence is CASSLWRLETQYF. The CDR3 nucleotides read TGTGCCAGCAGCCTCTGGAGGTTGGAGACCCAGTACTTC.

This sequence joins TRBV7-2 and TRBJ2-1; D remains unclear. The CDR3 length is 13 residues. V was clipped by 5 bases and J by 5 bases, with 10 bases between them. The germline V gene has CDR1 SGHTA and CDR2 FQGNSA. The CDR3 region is CASSPGRDNEQFF. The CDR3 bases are TGTGCCAGCAGCCCCGGACGGGACAATGAGCAGTTCTTC.

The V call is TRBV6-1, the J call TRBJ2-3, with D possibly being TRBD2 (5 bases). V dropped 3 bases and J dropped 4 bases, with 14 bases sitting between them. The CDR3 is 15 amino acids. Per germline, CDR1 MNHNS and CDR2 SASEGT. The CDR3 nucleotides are TGTGCCAGCAGTGAGTTGGCAGGAGGAGCAGATACGCAGTATTTT. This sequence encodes CASSELAGGADTQYF.

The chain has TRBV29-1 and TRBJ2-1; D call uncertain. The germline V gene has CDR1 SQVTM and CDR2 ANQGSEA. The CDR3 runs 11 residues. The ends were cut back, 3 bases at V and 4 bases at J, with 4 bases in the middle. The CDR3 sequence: CSVDRYNEQFF. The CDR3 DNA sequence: TGCAGCGTTGACAGGTACAATGAGCAGTTCTTC.

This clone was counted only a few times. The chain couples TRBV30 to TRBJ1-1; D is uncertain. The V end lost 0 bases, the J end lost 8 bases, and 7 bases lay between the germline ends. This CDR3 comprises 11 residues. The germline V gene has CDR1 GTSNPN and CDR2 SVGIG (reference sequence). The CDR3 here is CAWSVRKEAFF. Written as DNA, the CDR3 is TGTGCCTGGAGTGTTCGTAAAGAAGCTTTCTTT.

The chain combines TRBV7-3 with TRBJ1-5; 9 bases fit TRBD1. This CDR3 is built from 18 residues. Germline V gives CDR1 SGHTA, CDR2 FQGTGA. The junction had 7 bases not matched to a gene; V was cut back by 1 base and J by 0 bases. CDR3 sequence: CASSLRDREPCSNQPQHF. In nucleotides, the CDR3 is TGTGCCAGCAGCTTAAGGGACAGGGAACCTTGTAGCAATCAGCCCCAGCATTTT.

CDR3 coding DNA: TGTGCCAGCAGCTTAAGTGGACAGCGTAATGAAAAACTGTTTTTT. Translated: CASSLSGQRNEKLFF. The rearrangement joins TRBV7-3 to TRBJ1-4; D possibly corresponds to TRBD1 (6 bases). CDR3 size: 15 residues. V lost 1 base and J lost 4, with 10 bases in between. Germline-derived CDR1 and CDR2 are SGHTA and FQGTGA. Full variable domain (remainder filled in from reference TRBV7-3 and TRBJ1-4): GAGVSQTPSNKVTEKGKYVELRCDPISGHTALYWYRQSLGQGPEFLIYFQGTGAADDSGLPNDRFFAVRPEGSVSTLKIQRTERGDSAVYLCASSLSGQRNEKLFFGSGTQLSVL.

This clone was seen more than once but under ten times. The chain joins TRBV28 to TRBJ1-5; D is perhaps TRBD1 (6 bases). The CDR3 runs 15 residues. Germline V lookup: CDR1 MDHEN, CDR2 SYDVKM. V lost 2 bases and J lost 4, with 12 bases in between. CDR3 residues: CASSLLTGLNQPQHF. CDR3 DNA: TGTGCCAGCAGTTTACTGACAGGTTTAAATCAGCCCCAGCATTTT. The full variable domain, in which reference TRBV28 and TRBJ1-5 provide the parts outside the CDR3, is DVKVTQSSRYLVKRTGEKVFLECVQDMDHENMFWYRQDPGLGLRLIYFSYDVKMKEKGDIPEGYSVSREKKERFSLILESASTNQTSMYLCASSLLTGLNQPQHFGDGTRLSIL.

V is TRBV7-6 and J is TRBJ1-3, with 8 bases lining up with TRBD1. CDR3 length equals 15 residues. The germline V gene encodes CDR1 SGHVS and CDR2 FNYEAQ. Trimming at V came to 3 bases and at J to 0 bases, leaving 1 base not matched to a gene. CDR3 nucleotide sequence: TGTGCCAGCAGCTTGGGACAGGCCTCTGGAAACACCATATATTTT. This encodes CASSLGQASGNTIYF. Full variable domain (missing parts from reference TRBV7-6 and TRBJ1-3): GAGVSQSPRYKVTKRGQDVALRCDPISGHVSLYWYRQALGQGPEFLTYFNYEAQQDKSGLPNDRFSAERPEGSISTLTIQRTEQRDSAMYRCASSLGQASGNTIYFGEGSWLTVV.

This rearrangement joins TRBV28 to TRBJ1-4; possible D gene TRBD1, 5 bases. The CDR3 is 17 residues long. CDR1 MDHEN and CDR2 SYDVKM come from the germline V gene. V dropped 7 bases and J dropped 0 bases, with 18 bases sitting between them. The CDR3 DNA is TGTGCCAGCACCTCATGGGGGAGGGTTGCAACTAATGAAAAACTGTTTTTT. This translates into CASTSWGRVATNEKLFF. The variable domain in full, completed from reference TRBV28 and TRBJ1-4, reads DVKVTQSSRYLVKRTGEKVFLECVQDMDHENMFWYRQDPGLGLRLIYFSYDVKMKEKGDIPEGYSVSREKKERFSLILESASTNQTSMYLCASTSWGRVATNEKLFFGSGTQLSVL.

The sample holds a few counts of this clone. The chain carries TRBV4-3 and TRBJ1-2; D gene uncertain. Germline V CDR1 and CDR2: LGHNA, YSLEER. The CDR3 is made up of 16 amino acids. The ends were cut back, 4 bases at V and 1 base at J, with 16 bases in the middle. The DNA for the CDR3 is TGCGCCAGCAGCCCGACCCGAGGTGGGTTTAACTATGGCTACACCTTC. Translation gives CASSPTRGGFNYGYTF.

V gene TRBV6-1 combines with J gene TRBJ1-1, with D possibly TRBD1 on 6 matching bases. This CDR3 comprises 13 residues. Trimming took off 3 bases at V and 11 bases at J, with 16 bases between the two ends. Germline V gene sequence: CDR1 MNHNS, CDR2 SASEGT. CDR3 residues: CASSEATGVGAFF. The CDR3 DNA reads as TGTGCCAGCAGTGAGGCGACAGGCGTCGGGGCTTTCTTT.

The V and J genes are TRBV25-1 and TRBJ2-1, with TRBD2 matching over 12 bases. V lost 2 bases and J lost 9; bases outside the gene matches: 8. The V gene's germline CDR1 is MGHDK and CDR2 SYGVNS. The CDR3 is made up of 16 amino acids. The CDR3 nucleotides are TGTGCCAGCAGTGAACCAGGGCTAGCGGGAGGGATTGAGCAGTTCTTC. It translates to CASSEPGLAGGIEQFF.

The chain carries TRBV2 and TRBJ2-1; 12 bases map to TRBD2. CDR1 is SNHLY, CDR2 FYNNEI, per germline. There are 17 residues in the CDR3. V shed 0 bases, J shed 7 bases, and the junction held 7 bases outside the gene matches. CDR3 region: CASSEAETSGRSNEQFF. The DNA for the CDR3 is TGTGCCAGCAGTGAAGCTGAGACTAGCGGGAGATCGAATGAGCAGTTCTTC.

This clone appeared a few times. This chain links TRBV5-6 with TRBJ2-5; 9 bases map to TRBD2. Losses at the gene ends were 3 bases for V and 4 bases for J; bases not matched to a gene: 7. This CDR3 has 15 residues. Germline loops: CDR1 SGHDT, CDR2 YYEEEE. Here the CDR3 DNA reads TGTGCCAGCAGCTCTTGGGGGACTAGCATAGAGACCCAGTACTTC. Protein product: CASSSWGTSIETQYF.

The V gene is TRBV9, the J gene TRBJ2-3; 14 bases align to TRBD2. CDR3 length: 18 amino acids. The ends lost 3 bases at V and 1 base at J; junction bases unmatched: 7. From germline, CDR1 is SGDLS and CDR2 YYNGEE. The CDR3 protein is CASSAGTSGRRGTDTQYF. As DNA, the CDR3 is TGTGCCAGCAGCGCCGGGACTAGCGGGAGAAGGGGCACAGATACGCAGTATTTT.